This note documents a single T cell receptor beta chain sequence. The data belong to a study of blood T cell repertoires in COVID-19. The wider study: Nucleic acid was either cDNA or gDNA, and it came from T cells, B-cell-depleted T cells, or PBMCs.

Authors' processing steps: Quantification of nucleated cells was approximated via reference gene primer amplification. Some clones are missing from TCRdb's copy, which holds only in-frame ones; the method was immunoSEQ multiplex PCR. From that table come the V and J calls and clone size; the DNA was used to work out D and trimming. The sample records about 100,000 clones, approximately 91% being singletons. V was clipped by 4 bases and J by 0 bases, with 10 bases between them. The CDR3 sequence is 14 residues long. The germline V gene encodes CDR1 SGHRS and CDR2 YFSETQ. This chain joins TRBV5-1 and TRBJ1-1; possibly TRBD1 for D (6 bases). The sequence came from a man aged 45-65 years with active COVID-19. Material for sequencing was peripheral blood. Here the CDR3 reads CASSEDSLNTEAFF. CDR3 coding DNA: TGCGCCAGCAGCGAGGACAGCTTGAACACTGAAGCTTTCTTT.